A selection of T cell receptor beta chains follows, all from one sample in a study of T cells in Graves' hyperthyroidism and ophthalmopathy. TCRdb reprocessed the multiplex PCR reads via MiXCR and lists one record per CDR3 protein. The sample comprises approximately 270,000 distinct CDR3 sequences, more than 12% of which are singletons, and about an eighth rests with the top ten. The source material was blood. The receptors originated from a woman between 40 and 55 years old with Graves' hyperthyroidism that later progressed to Graves' ophthalmopathy. Both conserved end residues are trimmed from each CDR3. Fields, in order: J gene, clone size, V gene, CDR3 protein. Part of the rows lack a size; the others show once, few, many or a class for expanded clones.

TRBJ2-3,many,TRBV11-2,ASSQNRWRDTQY
TRBJ2-5,many,TRBV5-1,ASSLTFGQDQETQY
TRBJ1-1,few,TRBV20-1,SARRTDRGLWDTEAF
TRBJ2-1,many,TRBV18,ASSGTGGRLNEQF
TRBJ2-5,once,TRBV20-1,SARDPSGSGETQY
TRBJ2-5,NA,TRBV7-6,ASSLGPGTQY
TRBJ2-1,many,TRBV9,ASSVGRMSYNEQF
TRBJ2-7,many,TRBV29-1,SVEVPDRGKYEQY
TRBJ1-2,many,TRBV28,ASSYGQGTGGYT
TRBJ2-7,many,TRBV5-1,ASSKTSGSPYEQY
TRBJ2-3,many,TRBV11-3,ASSLKSWGREGTDTQY
TRBJ2-1,many,TRBV10-2,ASSSGRYNEQF
TRBJ2-1,many,TRBV19,ASTEYRDRLSYNEQF
TRBJ1-6,many,TRBV9,ASSEGVEGPLH
TRBJ2-7,once,TRBV9,ASSAQLAVSYEQY
TRBJ2-1,many,TRBV12-3/TRBV12-4,ASSPTRDRHNEQF
TRBJ1-5,few,TRBV6-2/TRBV6-3,ASSYSGQGSAQPQH
TRBJ2-6,few,TRBV19,ASSTQISGANVLT
TRBJ2-5,many,TRBV6-1,ASSEQETQY
TRBJ1-1,NA,TRBV12-3/TRBV12-4,ASSLQEHTEAF
TRBJ1-2,many,TRBV30,AWSVQGLGGYT
TRBJ2-1,many,TRBV10-3,AISESDRVASYNEQF
TRBJ2-2,many,TRBV18,ASSPPRQLSTGELF
TRBJ2-2,many,TRBV24-1,ATSAAGQDTGELF
TRBJ2-3,few,TRBV9,ASSVGPQGTDTQY
TRBJ2-7,many,TRBV20-1,SARGLPPLYEQY